The rows below give T cell receptor beta chains drawn from one sample of a study of blood T cell repertoires in COVID-19. Method: immunoSEQ multiplex PCR; TCRdb's copy keeps in-frame clones and lacks some. The table has nearly 200,000 clones, 80% to 85% seen once. Source material: PBMCs or T cells enriched from blood (not recorded which). These receptors all come from a man aged 40-55 years who had recovered from COVID-19. Both conserved end residues are part of each CDR3. D genes are given only for firm matches. Some rows have no size entry. The others give once, few or many, or a class for an expanded clone.

d_gene | abundance | j_gene | v_gene | CDR3nt | CDR3aa
TRBD1 | - | TRBJ1-2 | TRBV19 | TGTGCCAGTAGTATCCAAGGACAGGCATACTATGGCTACACCTTC | CASSIQGQAYYGYTF
TRBD2 | - | TRBJ2-6 | TRBV30 | TGTGCCTGGAGCCAGGGAGGGGCTGGGGCCAACGTCCTGACTTTC | CAWSQGGAGANVLTF
TRBD1 | - | TRBJ2-7 | TRBV2 | TGTGCCAGCAGTTTCACAGGGGCCTACGAGCAGTACTTC | CASSFTGAYEQYF
- | - | TRBJ2-7 | TRBV30 | TGTGCCTGGAGTGTAAGTCCCGCCAGGGGCTACGAGCAGTACTTC | CAWSVSPARGYEQYF
TRBD1 | - | TRBJ2-2 | TRBV7-9 | TGTGCCAGCAGCCCGACCCGGGACAGGGTGAACACCGGGGAGCTGTTTTTT | CASSPTRDRVNTGELFF
TRBD1 | - | TRBJ1-4 | TRBV11-3 | TGTGCCAGCAGCTTAGGGGGACAGAACCCCGCAACTAATGAAAAACTGTTTTTT | CASSLGGQNPATNEKLFF
TRBD2 | - | TRBJ2-1 | TRBV5-5 | TGTGCCAGCTGGGGAGCGGGGGGACCCTACAATGAGCAGTTCTTC | CASWGAGGPYNEQFF
- | - | TRBJ1-2 | TRBV5-1 | TGCGCCAGCAGCTTGGGGCAGGGGCCCTATGGCTACACCTTC | CASSLGQGPYGYTF
TRBD2 | once | TRBJ2-5 | TRBV7-2 | TGTGCCAGCAGCTTATACGGGGGGGGCGGACAAGAGACCCAGTACTTC | CASSLYGGGGQETQYF
- | - | TRBJ2-5 | TRBV9 | TGTGCCAGCAGCGTAACCCCGCAGAAAAATCAAGAGACCCAGTACTTC | CASSVTPQKNQETQYF
- | - | TRBJ2-1 | TRBV6-2/TRBV6-3 | TGTGCCAGCAGTTCCACCTACAATGAGCAGTTCTTC | CASSSTYNEQFF
- | - | TRBJ1-1 | TRBV6-6 | TGTGCCAGCCCCCGAAACAGGAACACTGAAGCTTTCTTT | CASPRNRNTEAFF
- | once | TRBJ2-1 | TRBV11-2 | TGTGCCAGCAGCTTAGACAGGGGAACCTACAATGAGCAGTTCTTC | CASSLDRGTYNEQFF
- | - | TRBJ2-2 | TRBV3-1/TRBV3-2 | TGTGCCAGCAGCCAAGTAGCGTCCGGGGAGCTGTTTTTT | CASSQVASGELFF
TRBD1 | - | TRBJ2-7 | TRBV15 | TGTGCCACCAGCTTCGGGACAGGGTTATCTCTGCTCTCCTACGAGCAGTACTTC | CATSFGTGLSLLSYEQYF
- | - | TRBJ1-6 | TRBV27 | TGTGCCAGCAGTTTGAGGGGGTTGAATTCACCCCTCCACTTT | CASSLRGLNSPLHF
- | - | TRBJ2-7 | TRBV9 | TGTGCCAGCAGCGTATCACAGGGCTACGAGCAGTACTTC | CASSVSQGYEQYF
TRBD2 | - | TRBJ2-3 | TRBV5-1 | TGCGCCAGCAGCTCCGCTTTTACTAGCGGGGGCACAGATACGCAGTATTTT | CASSSAFTSGGTDTQYF
- | - | TRBJ2-7 | TRBV5-1 | TGCGCCAGCAGCTCCCATACTGCCCACTACGAGCAGTACTTC | CASSSHTAHYEQYF
TRBD1 | - | TRBJ1-4 | TRBV10-2 | TGCGCCAGCAGTTACCGGGACAGGGGAAAACTGTTTTTT | CASSYRDRGKLFF
- | few | TRBJ2-2 | TRBV5-6 | TGTGCCAGCAGCCCCGGTCGGGGTAGGACCGGGGAGCTGTTTTTT | CASSPGRGRTGELFF
TRBD1 | - | TRBJ2-1 | TRBV3-1/TRBV3-2 | TGTGCCAGCAGGCCGCGGGACAGGGGGAATGAGCAGTTCTTC | CASRPRDRGNEQFF
- | - | TRBJ1-1 | TRBV7-6 | TGTGCCAGCAGCTTAAGCGCGGGCGCGACTGAAGCTTTCTTT | CASSLSAGATEAFF
- | - | TRBJ2-2 | TRBV5-5 | TGTGCCAGCAGCTCGAACCGGGACAAACACACCGGGGAGCTGTTTTTT | CASSSNRDKHTGELFF
- | - | TRBJ1-2 | TRBV10-3 | TGTGCCTCATCTGACGGCAGGGTCTCTGGCTACACCTTC | CASSDGRVSGYTF
TRBD1 | few | TRBJ1-5 | TRBV11-3 | TGTGCCAGTAACATCATACTACCAGGCAGGGGGCTTAGGGATCAGCCCCAGCATTTT | CASNIILPGRGLRDQPQHF
TRBD2 | - | TRBJ2-5 | TRBV6-6 | TGTGCCAGCACCCGGGGGGAGGGGGAGACCCAGTACTTC | CASTRGEGETQYF
- | - | TRBJ2-2 | TRBV6-5 | TGTGCCAGCAGAGTAGATGGCGGGGAGCTGTTTTTT | CASRVDGGELFF